The next 17 T cell receptor beta chains were all read from a single sample in a study of blood T cells in healthy people across ages. A J-beta primer mix and a sample-barcoded 5' primer were used in a second PCR of about 6 to 12 cycles. A single record per CDR3 protein comes from TCRdb applying MiXCR to the 5' RACE reads. The table records approximately 820,000 distinct CDR3 sequences, around 42% of them present only once. Sequencing input: blood. Receptor source: a man in his 60s in good health.

The V call is TRBV11-2, the J call TRBJ2-5; TRBD1 matches 7 bases. Looked up from germline, CDR1 is SGHAT and CDR2 is FQNNGV. The CDR3 length is 16 residues. With V trimmed by 3 bases and J by 1 base, 8 bases remained unmatched. DNA of the CDR3: TGTGCCAGCAGCTTGGGACAGTCAGAGATCCAAGAGACCCAGTACTTC. This codes for CASSLGQSEIQETQYF.

This chain connects TRBV27 to TRBJ2-5, with 13 bases aligning to TRBD2. The V and J ends lost 5 bases and 2 bases, in that order; junction bases with no gene match: 5. The CDR3 is made up of 16 amino acids. Germline V gene lookup returns CDR1 MNHEY and CDR2 SMNVEV (reference sequence). This CDR3 is CASSVLAGGAQETQYF. The DNA of the CDR3 is TGTGCCAGCAGTGTACTAGCGGGGGGGGCACAAGAGACCCAGTACTTC.

This chain joins TRBV14 and TRBJ1-1, with D possibly matching TRBD1 (5 bases). Germline V gives CDR1 SGHDN, CDR2 FVKESK. V was cut by 4 bases and J by 10 bases, with 22 bases left in between. The CDR3 covers 15 residues. CDR3 in amino acids: CASSRSQGNVFGAFF. The DNA of the CDR3 is TGTGCCAGCAGCCGCTCCCAGGGTAATGTGTTTGGAGCTTTCTTT.

This chain uses TRBV6-1 with TRBJ1-5; D gene unclear. The CDR3 loop spans 13 amino acids. CDR1 and CDR2 (germline): MNHNS, SASEGT. The ends were cut back, 3 bases at V and 4 bases at J, with 7 bases in the middle. DNA of the CDR3: TGTGCCAGCAGTGACAACCAAAATCAGCCCCAGCATTTT. Its translation: CASSDNQNQPQHF.

In its sample, this clonotype was seen a few times. This chain links TRBV5-1 with TRBJ2-7; possible D gene TRBD1, 6 bases. This CDR3 contains 16 residues. Germline CDR1 reads SGHRS; CDR2 reads YFSETQ. Trimming cost V 2 bases and J 3 bases, with 18 bases left between them. CDR3 in DNA: TGCGCCAGCAGCTTAGACGGGACACCAATGATCTACGAGCAGTACTTC. Its protein product is CASSLDGTPMIYEQYF.

The chain has TRBV7-9 and TRBJ2-2, with 11 bases matching TRBD1. The germline CDR1 and CDR2 sequences are SEHNR and FQNEAQ (reference sequence). With 2 bases clipped from V and 6 bases from J, the junction kept 14 bases outside the gene matches. The CDR3 totals 19 residues. In nucleotides, the CDR3 is TGTGCCAGCAGCTTAAGAAATCCCGGACAGGGGGCTTTTTCCGGGGAGCTGTTTTTT. It codes for CASSLRNPGQGAFSGELFF.

This chain connects TRBV12-3 or TRBV12-4 to TRBJ1-4; no clear D gene. V was clipped by 2 bases and J by 0 bases, with 7 bases between them. This CDR3 is 15 amino acids long. The CDR3 is CASSLKSPTNEKLFF. CDR3 in DNA: TGTGCCAGCAGTTTAAAGAGTCCAACTAATGAAAAACTGTTTTTT.

This rearrangement joins TRBV4-2 to TRBJ1-4, with D unclear. CDR1 and CDR2 from the germline V gene are LGHNA and YNFKEQ. The CDR3 spans 14 residues. V was cut by 1 base and J by 4 bases, with 7 bases left in between. CDR3 in DNA: TGTGCCAGCAGCCAAGGTGACTATAATGAAAAACTGTTTTTT. This encodes CASSQGDYNEKLFF.

The chain has TRBV6-2 or TRBV6-3 and TRBJ2-1; 7 nucleotides line up with TRBD2. Germline V gene data show CDR1 as MNHEY and CDR2 as SVGEGT. This CDR3 region has 16 residues. V shed 0 bases and J 5 bases; nucleotides not matched to a gene: 7. For the CDR3, the DNA is TGTGCCAGCAGTTACTCTCCTAGCGGTGGGGACAATGAGCAGTTCTTC. It yields the protein CASSYSPSGGDNEQFF.

This clonotype was detected a few times. The chain joins TRBV3-1 to TRBJ1-2; D unresolved. There are 14 residues in the CDR3. CDR1 and CDR2 (germline): LGHDT, YNNKEL (reference sequence). Trimming shortened V by 4 bases and J by 0 bases, and 9 bases separated the two germline ends. The CDR3 sequence: CASSPRPPNYGYTF. The DNA for the CDR3 is TGTGCCAGCAGCCCTCGCCCTCCTAACTATGGCTACACCTTC.

This clonotype was recorded a few times. The chain combines TRBV4-3 with TRBJ1-5; TRBD1 is a possible D gene (6 bases). V was cut by 0 bases and J by 7 bases, with 13 bases left in between. The CDR3 extends over 15 amino acids. Looked up from germline, CDR1 is LGHNA and CDR2 is YSLEER. The CDR3 region has the DNA TGCGCCAGCAGCCAAGATCGTACAGGGCAACAGCCCCAGCATTTT. It yields the protein CASSQDRTGQQPQHF.

This clonotype was recorded a few times. This chain joins TRBV25-1 and TRBJ2-1; D possibly uses TRBD1 or TRBD2 (6 bases each). The CDR3 runs 15 residues. V lost 4 bases and J 3 bases, leaving 13 bases between the germline ends. Germline loops: CDR1 MGHDK, CDR2 SYGVNS. The CDR3 coding sequence is TGTGCCAGCAGTGGGGGGGCGGGATTCTACAATGAGCAGTTCTTC. Protein product: CASSGGAGFYNEQFF.

A few counts support this clonotype. The chain has TRBV12-3 or TRBV12-4 and TRBJ2-5; 10 positions match TRBD2. The CDR3 loop spans 16 amino acids. V trimming: 3 bases; J trimming: 2 bases; junction bases outside the gene matches: 6. The CDR3 coding sequence is TGTGCCAGCAGTTTTCAAGCGGGGGGGCAGCAAGAGACCCAGTACTTC. This translates into CASSFQAGGQQETQYF.

In its sample, this clonotype was seen a few times. The chain couples TRBV20-1 to TRBJ2-7; D is uncertain. The tail of the sequence fits TRBJ2-5 better, so the J call may be wrong. The germline CDR1 and CDR2 sequences are DFQATT and SNEGSKA (reference sequence). This CDR3 is built from 18 residues. CDR3 region: CSASGLARFGQDKETQYF. CDR3 coding DNA: TGCAGTGCTAGCGGATTAGCTAGATTTGGGCAAGATAAAGAGACCCAGTACTTC.

In this sample, this clonotype turned up a few times. The chain employs TRBV10-1 and TRBJ2-3; weak D call: TRBD1 (6 bases). The CDR3 runs to 11 residues. Germline V gene data show CDR1 as WNHNN and CDR2 as SYGVQD (reference sequence). Between the trimmed V and J ends, which lost 6 bases and 11 bases, there was a span of 12 bases. DNA of the CDR3: TGCGCCAGCAGCGCCGGACAGAAGCAGTATTTT. It codes for CASSAGQKQYF.

This clonotype was observed a few times. The chain links TRBV27 to TRBJ2-5; 8 bases fit TRBD2. This CDR3 is 14 amino acids long. Trimming took 4 bases from V and 2 from J; bases not matched to a gene: 3. In germline, CDR1 is MNHEY, CDR2 SMNVEV (reference sequence). The CDR3 DNA reads TGTGCCAGCAGTTGGCGGGGGGATCAAGAGACCCAGTACTTC. Its translation: CASSWRGDQETQYF.

The chain couples TRBV9 to TRBJ2-5; 12 bases map to TRBD2. The CDR3 has 15 amino acids. The germline V gene has CDR1 SGDLS and CDR2 YYNGEE. V shed 4 bases and J 1 base; nucleotides not matched to a gene: 2. In DNA, the CDR3 is TGTGCCAGCAGCACTAGCGGGGGGTCCCAAGAGACCCAGTACTTC. Translated, it gives CASSTSGGSQETQYF.